Detailed here is one TCR beta chain. Its antigen is as yet unknown. V lost 3 bases to trimming and J lost 7 bases; unmatched junction nucleotides: 5. Germline V gene data show CDR1 as SGHTA and CDR2 as FQGTGA. The CDR3 totals 13 residues. This specimen comes from a study of cytomegalovirus exposure and HLA in healthy donors. Study-level background: An earlier analysis found 120 million or so unique TCR beta sequences from about 190 million T cells.

Study conclusions and caveats: The study recorded over 150 TCR beta chains that were cytomegalovirus-associated. In a later analysis, a missense DCLRE1C variant was linked to TCR beta V- and J-gene trimming.

Researchers ran the PCR with 60 Vbeta and 13 Jbeta primers. Generated by immunoSEQ multiplex PCR, the TCRdb table keeps only in-frame clones and is missing some. The sample yields 150,000 to 190,000 clones, about 85% seen once. This TCR derives from a woman aged 18-30 years in good health and CMV-seronegative. Input material: PBMCs. The chain uses TRBV7-3 and TRBJ2-7, with 8 bases that match TRBD1. CDR3 in DNA: TGTGCCAGCAGCTTCGGGACAGGTGGGGAGCAGTACTTC. Translating gives CASSFGTGGEQYF.